The 18 T cell receptor beta chains presented below share a single source sample, sequenced in a study of response to subunit inactivated influenza vaccine. A single record per CDR3 protein comes from TCRdb applying MiXCR to the RT-PCR reads. The sample has 150,000 to 200,000 distinct CDR3 sequences, approximately 12% seen once. This same sample was also taken into another study, of T cells expressing NK-cell markers. As that report states: UMI-tagged 5'RACE template switching yielded the TCR beta cDNA.

The material was CD8+ T cells sorted from PBMCs, obtained roughly 13 days after vaccination. The source of these receptors is a middle-aged man who received an inactivated influenza vaccine.

Worth noting for this clonotype: A much larger clone differs by one base, so this may be a read error. The rearrangement uses TRBV16 and TRBJ2-3; 10 bases are shared with TRBD1. Trimming removed 4 bases from V and 3 bases from J; junction bases left unmatched: 7. The CDR3 is 16 residues long. Germline V gene lookup returns CDR1 KGHSY and CDR2 FQNENV. CDR3 loop: CASSPRVGQGTDTQYF. The CDR3 DNA follows: TGTGCCAGCAGCCCCCGTGTGGGACAGGGGACAGATACGCAGTATTTT.

In its sample, this clonotype was seen a few times. V is TRBV2 and J is TRBJ2-2, with TRBD1 as a possible D gene (6 bases). Trimming pared 6 bases from V and 3 bases from J, leaving 11 bases between. The CDR3 is 14 amino acids. From germline, CDR1 is SNHLY and CDR2 FYNNEI. CDR3 nucleotide sequence: TGTGCCAGCAGCTGGGGGCAGGACACCGGGGAGCTGTTTTTT. Translating it yields CASSWGQDTGELFF.

This clonotype occurred a few times. The J gene is TRBJ2-2, the V gene TRBV12-3 or TRBV12-4; D might be TRBD2 (7 bases). The CDR3 covers 15 residues. V gave up 3 bases and J gave up 4 bases, with 12 bases separating them. CDR3 protein: CASSFNGGPTGELFF. The CDR3 nucleotides are TGTGCCAGCAGTTTTAACGGGGGGCCCACCGGGGAGCTGTTTTTT.

This clonotype was detected a few times. The chain links TRBV4-1 to TRBJ2-3; TRBD1 agrees at 7 bases. CDR1 and CDR2 from the germline V gene are MGHRA and YSYEKL. The V gene end was trimmed by 4 bases and the J gene end by 5 bases; junction bases not matched to a gene: 9. This CDR3 has 15 residues. CDR3 DNA: TGCGCCAGCAGCCTAGACAGGGCAAAAGTAGATACGCAGTATTTT. Translation: CASSLDRAKVDTQYF.

The chain has TRBV20-1 and TRBJ1-5; the D is unclear. The CDR3 runs to 14 residues. Germline CDR1 reads DFQATT; CDR2 reads SNEGSKA (reference sequence). Trimming took 5 bases from V and 0 from J, leaving 11 bases between them. CDR3 loop: CSASDAYSNQPQHF. The CDR3 DNA is TGCAGTGCTTCGGACGCTTATAGCAATCAGCCCCAGCATTTT.

Only a few counts were recorded for this clonotype. The V gene is TRBV4-1, the J gene TRBJ2-7, with D uncertain. V was cut by 1 base and J by 6 bases, with 13 bases left in between. In germline, CDR1 is MGHRA, CDR2 YSYEKL. The CDR3 contains 14 residues. CDR3 in DNA: TGCGCCAGCAGCCAAGTGGTGAGAGAAAGCGAGCAGTACTTC. As protein: CASSQVVRESEQYF.

The J gene is TRBJ2-7, the V gene TRBV4-3, with 8 positions matching TRBD1. Germline V gene data show CDR1 as LGHNA and CDR2 as YSLEER. V shed 0 bases and J 0 bases; nucleotides not matched to a gene: 4. The CDR3 is made up of 16 amino acids. CDR3 nucleotide sequence: TGCGCCAGCAGCCAAGAACTGGACAGGGACTCCTACGAGCAGTACTTC. The encoded protein is CASSQELDRDSYEQYF.

There are many counts of this clonotype. This rearrangement joins TRBV4-2 to TRBJ1-1; D not resolved. Germline CDR1 and CDR2: LGHNA and YNFKEQ. CDR3 size: 14 residues. With 2 bases removed from V and 1 base from J, the gap between germline ends came to 8 bases. CDR3 in DNA: TGTGCCAGCAGCCAATCAACTGCGAACACTGAAGCTTTCTTT. The encoded protein is CASSQSTANTEAFF.

The chain employs TRBV11-1 and TRBJ2-3, with 9 positions matching TRBD2. This CDR3 has 18 residues. Unmatched junction bases numbered 16, after V lost 5 bases and J lost 4 bases. The germline V gene encodes CDR1 SGHAT and CDR2 FQDESV (reference sequence). Here the CDR3 reads CASSPPRGIAGDADTQYF. CDR3 sequence (DNA): TGTGCCAGCAGCCCCCCCAGGGGAATAGCGGGAGACGCAGATACGCAGTATTTT.

This clonotype was seen a few times. The chain recombines TRBV11-2 with TRBJ1-2; maybe TRBD1 (6 bases). With 5 bases removed from V and 4 bases from J, the gap between germline ends came to 11 bases. Germline V gene sequence: CDR1 SGHAT, CDR2 FQNNGV. The CDR3 length is 13 residues. The CDR3 spells CASSTGQLYGYTF. In DNA form, the CDR3 reads TGTGCCAGCAGCACAGGACAGCTCTATGGCTACACCTTC.

This clonotype turned up a few times. V is TRBV2 and J is TRBJ2-7; D perhaps matches TRBD1 (5 bases). The CDR3 totals 15 residues. V was trimmed by 4 bases and J by 3 bases, leaving 16 bases between them. Germline assignment: CDR1 SNHLY and CDR2 FYNNEI. CDR3 in amino acids: CASSGLTDRDYEQYF. CDR3 DNA sequence: TGTGCCAGCAGTGGTTTGACAGATAGAGACTACGAGCAGTACTTC. Drawing the rest from reference TRBV2 and TRBJ2-7, the complete variable domain is EPEVTQTPSHQVTQMGQEVILRCVPISNHLYFYWYRQILGQKVEFLVSFYNNEISEKSEIFDDQFSVERPDGSNFTLKIRSTKLEDSAMYFCASSGLTDRDYEQYFGPGTRLTVT.

The sample holds many counts of this clonotype. CDR3 in amino acids: CSAVLGDTQYF. CDR3 coding DNA: TGCAGTGCCGTATTGGGAGATACGCAGTATTTT. The chain employs TRBV20-1 and TRBJ2-3; no clear D. Germline V lookup: CDR1 DFQATT, CDR2 SNEGSKA (reference sequence). The CDR3 is 11 amino acids. Trimming cost V 6 bases and J 5 bases, with 9 bases left between them.

This clonotype has at least ten counts. This rearrangement joins TRBV4-3 to TRBJ2-1, with TRBD2 identical over 8 bases. This CDR3 spans 16 amino acids. Germline trimming cut 3 bases from V and 8 bases from J; bases unmatched to any gene: 12. Germline CDR1 is LGHNA and CDR2 is YSLEER. In DNA form, the CDR3 reads TGCGCCAGCAGCCAGATTACTAGCGGCAAAAGCCATGAGCAGTTCTTC. The encoded protein is CASSQITSGKSHEQFF.

The CDR3 is CASSGPGLAGYGEQFF. The CDR3 DNA is TGTGCCAGCAGCGGACCGGGACTAGCGGGTTACGGGGAGCAGTTCTTC. This chain connects TRBV7-9 to TRBJ2-1, with 12 nucleotides matching TRBD2. J gave up 10 bases and V 5 bases, and 12 bases lay outside the gene matches. Germline V lookup: CDR1 SEHNR, CDR2 FQNEAQ (reference sequence). The CDR3 covers 16 residues. Full variable domain (remainder filled in from reference TRBV7-9 and TRBJ2-1): DTGVSQNPRHKITKRGQNVTFRCDPISEHNRLYWYRQTLGQGPEFLTYFQNEAQLEKSRLLSDRFSAERPKGSFSTLEIQRTEQGDSAMYLCASSGPGLAGYGEQFFGPGTRLTVL.

This clonotype was seen many times. The chain recombines TRBV29-1 with TRBJ2-1; 9 bases map to TRBD2. Trimming removed 3 bases from V and 4 bases from J; junction bases left unmatched: 4. The CDR3 has 14 amino acids. Germline assignment: CDR1 SQVTM and CDR2 ANQGSEA. CDR3 bases: TGCAGCGTTGATGTAGCGGGGGCATACAATGAGCAGTTCTTC. Protein: CSVDVAGAYNEQFF.

This clonotype was counted between two and nine times. The chain carries TRBV5-1 and TRBJ1-4; TRBD1 matches at 7 bases. CDR1 and CDR2 (germline): SGHRS, YFSETQ. With V trimmed by 4 bases and J by 8 bases, 14 bases remained unmatched. The CDR3 length is 16 residues. The CDR3 DNA reads as TGCGCCAGCAGCCTGTTCTCGACAGGGCTTAACGAAAAACTGTTTTTT. This translates into CASSLFSTGLNEKLFF.

This clonotype was recorded at least ten times. An end of the junction does not agree with germline; a read error may underlie this. The chain is built from TRBV27 and TRBJ1-5; a weak D match, TRBD1 (5 bases). Per the germline V gene, CDR1 is MNHEY and CDR2 is SMNVEV (reference sequence). The CDR3 consists of 15 residues. CDR3 protein: CASSLLGDSDQPQHF. The DNA of the CDR3 is TGTGCCAGCAGTTTATTGGGGGATAGCGATCAGCCCCAGCATTTT.

The gene calls are TRBV7-6 and TRBJ1-6; D is ambiguous. Germline lookup yields CDR1 SGHVS and CDR2 FNYEAQ. Deletions cut 2 bases from V and 8 bases from J, with 10 bases between. The CDR3 covers 14 residues. The CDR3 sequence is CASSLTALHSPLHF. CDR3 nucleotide sequence: TGTGCCAGCAGCTTAACAGCCCTGCATTCACCCCTCCACTTT.